Described below is a single T cell receptor beta chain sequence and its context. The antigen is undetermined. This CDR3 has 12 amino acids. Trimming stripped 8 bases from V and 4 bases from J, with 12 bases between. In germline, CDR1 is MNHNS, CDR2 SASEGT. Some clones are missing from TCRdb's copy, which holds only in-frame ones; the method was immunoSEQ multiplex PCR. In the table there are around 1.9 million clones, around 93% of which are singletons. Naivety among CD8 cells was defined by CD45RO negativity and positive CCR7 selection, thereby excluding terminally differentiated effector memory CD45RA+ cells. These data are taken from a study of shared clonotypes between healthy human individuals. Overall study results and limits: Sequencing depth was predicted to influence how clonotypes are shared among donors.

The receptor comes from a man younger than 30 in good health. Some clones in this sample may be carry-over from other donors' samples. Sequencing was done on a sample of naive CD8+ T cells from PBMCs. The chain recombines TRBV6-1 with TRBJ2-7, with D uncertain. CDR3 nucleotide sequence: TGTGCCAGCCGCCCAGAGTGGTACGAGCAGTACTTC. It codes for CASRPEWYEQYF.